This T cell receptor beta chain was sequenced during a study of PD-1 blockade in mismatch repair-deficient tumors. About the study: Enrolled about 2013-2017, patients had progressing, pretreated mismatch repair-deficient cancers of about twelve types.

All patients were mismatch repair deficient, assessed by either PCR or immunohistochemistry. TCR sequencing covered three patients who responded to pembrolizumab. Clones were read by immunoSEQ multiplex PCR, and TCRdb kept only the in-frame ones, dropping some. Of about 100,000 clones in the sample, 70% to 85% were seen once. The junction had 8 bases not matched to a gene; V was cut back by 3 bases and J by 4 bases. CDR3 length equals 15 residues. Germline V gene sequence: CDR1 SGHVS, CDR2 FQNEAQ. The TCR comes from an adult with mismatch repair-deficient cancer. This sample comprised peripheral blood, obtained 35 to 37 weeks after starting pembrolizumab. This chain links TRBV7-8 with TRBJ1-2; 7 bases map to TRBD1. CDR3 sequence reads: CASSFDRDLSYGYTF. The CDR3 DNA sequence: TGTGCCAGCAGCTTTGACAGGGACTTATCCTATGGCTACACCTTC.